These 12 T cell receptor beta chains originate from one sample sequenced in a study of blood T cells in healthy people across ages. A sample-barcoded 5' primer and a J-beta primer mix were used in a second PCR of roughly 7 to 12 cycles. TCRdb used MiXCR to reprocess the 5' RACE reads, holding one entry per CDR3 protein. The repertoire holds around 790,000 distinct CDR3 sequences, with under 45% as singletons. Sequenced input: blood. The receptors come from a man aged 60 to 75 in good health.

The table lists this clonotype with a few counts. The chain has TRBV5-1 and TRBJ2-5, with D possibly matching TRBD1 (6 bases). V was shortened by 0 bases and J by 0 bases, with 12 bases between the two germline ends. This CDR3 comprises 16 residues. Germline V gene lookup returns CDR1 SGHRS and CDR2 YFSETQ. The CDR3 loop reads CASSLGPQGYQETQYF. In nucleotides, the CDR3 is TGCGCCAGCAGCTTGGGGCCACAGGGATACCAAGAGACCCAGTACTTC. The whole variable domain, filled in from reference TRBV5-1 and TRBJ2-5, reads KAGVTQTPRYLIKTRGQQVTLSCSPISGHRSVSWYQQTPGQGLQFLFEYFSETQRNKGNFPGRFSGRQFSNSRSEMNVSTLELGDSALYLCASSLGPQGYQETQYFGPGTRLLVL.

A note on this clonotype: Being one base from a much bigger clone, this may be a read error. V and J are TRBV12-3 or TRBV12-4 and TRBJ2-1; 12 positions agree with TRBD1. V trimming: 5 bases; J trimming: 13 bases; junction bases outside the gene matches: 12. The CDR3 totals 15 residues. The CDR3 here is CASSHPGQGAETQFF. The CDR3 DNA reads TGTGCCAGCAGTCACCCGGGACAGGGGGCAGAGACCCAGTTCTTC.

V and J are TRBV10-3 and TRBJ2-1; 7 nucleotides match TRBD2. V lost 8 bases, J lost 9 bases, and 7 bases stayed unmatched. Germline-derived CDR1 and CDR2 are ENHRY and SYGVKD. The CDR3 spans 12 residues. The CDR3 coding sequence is TGTGCCATCGGCGGGGGTCAGGGTGAGCAGTTCTTC. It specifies CAIGGGQGEQFF.

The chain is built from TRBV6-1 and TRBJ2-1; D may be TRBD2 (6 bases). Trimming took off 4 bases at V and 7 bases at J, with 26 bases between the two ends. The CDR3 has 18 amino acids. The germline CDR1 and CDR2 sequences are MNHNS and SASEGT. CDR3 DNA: TGTGCCAGCAGTGTGTATCCGCGGGGAGAACTAACCGGGAATGAGCAGTTCTTC. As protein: CASSVYPRGELTGNEQFF.

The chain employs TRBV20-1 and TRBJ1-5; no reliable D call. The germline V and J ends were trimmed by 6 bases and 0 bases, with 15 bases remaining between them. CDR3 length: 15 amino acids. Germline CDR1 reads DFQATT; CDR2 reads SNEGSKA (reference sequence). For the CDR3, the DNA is TGCAGTGCCCAGTCCTGGAGAAATAGCAATCAGCCCCAGCATTTT. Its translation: CSAQSWRNSNQPQHF.

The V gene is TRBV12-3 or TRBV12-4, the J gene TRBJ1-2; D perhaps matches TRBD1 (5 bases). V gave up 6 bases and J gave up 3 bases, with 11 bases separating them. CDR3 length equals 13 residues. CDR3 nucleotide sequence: TGTGCCAGCAGACTCGACAGTTACTATGGCTACACCTTC. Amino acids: CASRLDSYYGYTF.

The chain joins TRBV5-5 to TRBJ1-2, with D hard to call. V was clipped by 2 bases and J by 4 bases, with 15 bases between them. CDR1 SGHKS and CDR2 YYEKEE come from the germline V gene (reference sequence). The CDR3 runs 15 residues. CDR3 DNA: TGTGCCAGCAGCTTCGTCGCTGGTAACTCCTATGGCTACACCTTC. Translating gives CASSFVAGNSYGYTF.

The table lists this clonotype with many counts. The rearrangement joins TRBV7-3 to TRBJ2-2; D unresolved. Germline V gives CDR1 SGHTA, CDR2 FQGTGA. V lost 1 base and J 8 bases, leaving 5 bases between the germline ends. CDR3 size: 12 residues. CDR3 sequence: CASSLKGGELFF. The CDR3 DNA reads TGTGCCAGCAGCTTAAAAGGGGGGGAGCTGTTTTTT. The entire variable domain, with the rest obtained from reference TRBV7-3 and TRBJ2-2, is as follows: GAGVSQTPSNKVTEKGKYVELRCDPISGHTALYWYRQSLGQGPEFLIYFQGTGAADDSGLPNDRFFAVRPEGSVSTLKIQRTERGDSAVYLCASSLKGGELFFGEGSRLTVL.

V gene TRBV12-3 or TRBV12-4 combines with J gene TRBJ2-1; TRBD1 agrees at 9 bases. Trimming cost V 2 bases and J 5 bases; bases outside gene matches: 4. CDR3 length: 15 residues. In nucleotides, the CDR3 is TGTGCCAGCAGTTTATACAGGACAGGGGACAATGAGCAGTTCTTC. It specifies CASSLYRTGDNEQFF.

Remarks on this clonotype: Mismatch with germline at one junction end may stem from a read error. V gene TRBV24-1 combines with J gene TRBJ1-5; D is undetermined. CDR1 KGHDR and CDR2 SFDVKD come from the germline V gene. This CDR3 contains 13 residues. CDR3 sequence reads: CATGEGRNQPQHF. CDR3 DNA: TGTGCCACCGGTGAAGGGCGCAATCAGCCCCAGCATTTT.

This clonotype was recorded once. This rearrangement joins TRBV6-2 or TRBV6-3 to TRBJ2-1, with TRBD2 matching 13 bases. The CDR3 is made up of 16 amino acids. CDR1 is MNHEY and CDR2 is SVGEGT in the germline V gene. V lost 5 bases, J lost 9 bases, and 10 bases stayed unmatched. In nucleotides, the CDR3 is TGTGCCAGCAGTCCCCGGATGACTAGCGGGGGGCTTGAGCAGTTCTTC. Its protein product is CASSPRMTSGGLEQFF.

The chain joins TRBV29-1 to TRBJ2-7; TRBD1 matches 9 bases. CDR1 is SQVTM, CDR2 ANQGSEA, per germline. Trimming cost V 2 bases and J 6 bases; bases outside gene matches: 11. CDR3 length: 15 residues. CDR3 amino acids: CSVETSGTGYGEQYF. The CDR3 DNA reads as TGCAGCGTTGAAACGTCCGGGACAGGGTACGGCGAGCAGTACTTC.